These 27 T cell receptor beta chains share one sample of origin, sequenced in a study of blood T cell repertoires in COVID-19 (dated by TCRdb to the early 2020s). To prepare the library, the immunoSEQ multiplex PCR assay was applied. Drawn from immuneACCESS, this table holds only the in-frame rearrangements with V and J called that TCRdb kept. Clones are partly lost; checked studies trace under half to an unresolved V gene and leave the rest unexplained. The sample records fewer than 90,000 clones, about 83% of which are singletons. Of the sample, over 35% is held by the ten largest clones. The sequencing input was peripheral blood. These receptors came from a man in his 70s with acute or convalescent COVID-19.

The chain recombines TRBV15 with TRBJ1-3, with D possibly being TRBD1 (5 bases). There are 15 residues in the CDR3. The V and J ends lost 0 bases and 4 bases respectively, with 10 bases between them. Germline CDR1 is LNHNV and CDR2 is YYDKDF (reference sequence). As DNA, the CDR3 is TGTGCCACCAGCAGAGAGCAGGGTTCGGGAAACACCATATATTTT. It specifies CATSREQGSGNTIYF.

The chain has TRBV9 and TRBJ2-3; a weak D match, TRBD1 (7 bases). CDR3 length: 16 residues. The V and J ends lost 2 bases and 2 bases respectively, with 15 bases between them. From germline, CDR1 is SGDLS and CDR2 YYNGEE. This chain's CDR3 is CASSVRGDRVTDTQYF. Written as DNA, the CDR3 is TGTGCCAGCAGCGTGAGGGGGGACAGAGTCACAGATACGCAGTATTTT.

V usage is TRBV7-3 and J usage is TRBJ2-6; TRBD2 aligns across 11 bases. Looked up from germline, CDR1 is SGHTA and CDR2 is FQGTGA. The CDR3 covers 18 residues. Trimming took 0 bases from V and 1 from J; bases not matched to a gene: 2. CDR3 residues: CASSLTSGRASGANVLTF. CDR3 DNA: TGTGCCAGCAGCTTAACTAGCGGGAGGGCGTCTGGGGCCAACGTCCTGACTTTC.

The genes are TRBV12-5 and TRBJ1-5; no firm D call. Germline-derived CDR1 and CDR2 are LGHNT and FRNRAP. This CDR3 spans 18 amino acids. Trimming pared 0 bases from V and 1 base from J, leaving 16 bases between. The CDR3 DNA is TGTGCTAGTGGTTTGGTTGGCACAGTCGGTATAAGCAATCAGCCCCAGCATTTT. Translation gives CASGLVGTVGISNQPQHF. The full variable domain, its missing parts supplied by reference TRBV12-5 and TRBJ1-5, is DARVTQTPRHKVTEMGQEVTMRCQPILGHNTVFWYRQTMMQGLELLAYFRNRAPLDDSGMPKDRFSAEMPDATLATLKIQPSEPRDSAVYFCASGLVGTVGISNQPQHFGDGTRLSIL.

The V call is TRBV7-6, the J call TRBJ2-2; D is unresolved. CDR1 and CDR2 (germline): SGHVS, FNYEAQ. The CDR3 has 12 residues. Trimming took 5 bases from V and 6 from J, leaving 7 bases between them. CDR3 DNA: TGTGCCAGCAGCCATCCGGCCGGGGAGCTGTTTTTT. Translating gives CASSHPAGELFF.

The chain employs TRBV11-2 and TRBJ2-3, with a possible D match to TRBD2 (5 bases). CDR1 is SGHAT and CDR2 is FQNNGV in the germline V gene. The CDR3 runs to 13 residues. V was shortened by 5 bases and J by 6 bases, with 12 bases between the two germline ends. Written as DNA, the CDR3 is TGTGCCAGCAGCCCAGGACTTTCCGATACGCAGTATTTT. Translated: CASSPGLSDTQYF.

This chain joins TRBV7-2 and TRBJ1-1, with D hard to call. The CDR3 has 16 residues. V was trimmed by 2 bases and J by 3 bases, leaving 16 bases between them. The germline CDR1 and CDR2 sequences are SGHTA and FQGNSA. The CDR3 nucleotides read TGTGCCAGCAGCTTATGGGTACGGGGTGGGCACACTGAAGCTTTCTTT. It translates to CASSLWVRGGHTEAFF.

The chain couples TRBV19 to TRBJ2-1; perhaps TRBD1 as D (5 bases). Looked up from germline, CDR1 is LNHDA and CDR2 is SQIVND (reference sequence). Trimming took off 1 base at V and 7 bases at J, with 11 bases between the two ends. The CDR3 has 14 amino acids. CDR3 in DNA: TGTGCCAGTAGTATAGGCGGCAGGGTTAATGAGCAGTTCTTC. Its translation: CASSIGGRVNEQFF.

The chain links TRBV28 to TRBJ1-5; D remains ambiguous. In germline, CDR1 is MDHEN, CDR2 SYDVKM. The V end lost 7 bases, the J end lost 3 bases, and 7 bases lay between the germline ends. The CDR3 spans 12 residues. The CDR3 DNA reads TGTGCCAGCAAACCGGTCAATCAGCCCCAGCATTTT. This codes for CASKPVNQPQHF.

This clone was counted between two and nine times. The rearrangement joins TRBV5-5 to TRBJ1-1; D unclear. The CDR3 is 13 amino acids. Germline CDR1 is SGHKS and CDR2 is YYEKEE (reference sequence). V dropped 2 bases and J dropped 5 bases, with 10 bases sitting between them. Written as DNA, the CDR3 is TGTGCCAGCAGCTTTTATTGGGAGACTGAAGCTTTCTTT. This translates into CASSFYWETEAFF.

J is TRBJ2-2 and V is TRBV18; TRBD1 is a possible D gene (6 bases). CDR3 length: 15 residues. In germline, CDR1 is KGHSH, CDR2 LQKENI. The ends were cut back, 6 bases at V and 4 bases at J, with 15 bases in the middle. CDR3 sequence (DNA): TGTGCCAGCTCGTCTGAAATACAGGGCACCGGGGAGCTGTTTTTT. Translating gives CASSSEIQGTGELFF.

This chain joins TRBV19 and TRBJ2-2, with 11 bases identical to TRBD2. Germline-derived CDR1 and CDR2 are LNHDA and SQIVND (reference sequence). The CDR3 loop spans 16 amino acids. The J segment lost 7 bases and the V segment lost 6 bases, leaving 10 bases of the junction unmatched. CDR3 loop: CASSETSGSSNGELFF. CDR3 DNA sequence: TGTGCCAGTAGCGAAACTAGCGGGAGTTCAAACGGGGAGCTGTTTTTT.

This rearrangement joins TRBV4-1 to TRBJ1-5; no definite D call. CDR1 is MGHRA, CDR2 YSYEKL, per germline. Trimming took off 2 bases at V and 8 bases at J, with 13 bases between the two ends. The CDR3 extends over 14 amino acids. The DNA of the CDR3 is TGCGCCAGCAGCCAAACCGGAGTAGCGGAGCCCCAGCATTTT. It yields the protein CASSQTGVAEPQHF.

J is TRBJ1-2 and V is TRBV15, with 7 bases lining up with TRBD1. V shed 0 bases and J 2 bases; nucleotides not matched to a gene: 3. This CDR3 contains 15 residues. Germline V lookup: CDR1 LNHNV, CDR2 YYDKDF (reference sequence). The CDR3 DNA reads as TGTGCCACCAGCAGAGAACAGGGGACAAACTATGGCTACACCTTC. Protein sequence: CATSREQGTNYGYTF.

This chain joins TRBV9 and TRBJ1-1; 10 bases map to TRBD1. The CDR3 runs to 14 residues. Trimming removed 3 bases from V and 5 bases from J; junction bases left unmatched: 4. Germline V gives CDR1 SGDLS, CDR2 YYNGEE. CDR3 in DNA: TGTGCCAGCAGCGGGGACAGGGGCGGAACTGAAGCTTTCTTT. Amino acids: CASSGDRGGTEAFF.

Written as DNA, the CDR3 is TGTGCCAGCAGCCCCGGGACAACATATAATTCACCCCTCCACTTT. Amino acids: CASSPGTTYNSPLHF. The V and J genes are TRBV5-5 and TRBJ1-6; the D gene is possibly TRBD1 (6 bases). V lost 4 bases to trimming and J lost 4 bases, with 12 bases between them. CDR3 size: 15 residues. CDR1 is SGHKS, CDR2 YYEKEE, per germline (reference sequence).

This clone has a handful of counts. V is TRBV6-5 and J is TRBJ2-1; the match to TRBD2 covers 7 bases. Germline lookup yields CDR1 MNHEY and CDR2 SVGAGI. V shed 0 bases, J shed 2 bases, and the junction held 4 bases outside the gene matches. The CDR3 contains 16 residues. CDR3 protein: CASSYSTSGTYNEQFF. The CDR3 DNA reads TGTGCCAGCAGTTACTCGACAAGCGGGACCTACAATGAGCAGTTCTTC.

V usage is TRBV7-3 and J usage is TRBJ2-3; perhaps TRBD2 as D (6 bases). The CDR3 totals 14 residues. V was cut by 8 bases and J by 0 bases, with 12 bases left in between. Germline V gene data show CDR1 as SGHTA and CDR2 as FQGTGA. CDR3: CASQTRRSTDTQYF. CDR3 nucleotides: TGTGCCAGCCAGACTAGACGAAGCACAGATACGCAGTATTTT.

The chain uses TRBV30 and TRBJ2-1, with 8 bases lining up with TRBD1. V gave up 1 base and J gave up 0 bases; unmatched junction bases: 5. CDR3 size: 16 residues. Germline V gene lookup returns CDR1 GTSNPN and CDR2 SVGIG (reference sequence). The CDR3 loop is CAWSAGQALSYNEQFF. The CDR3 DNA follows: TGTGCCTGGAGTGCGGGACAGGCCCTCTCCTACAATGAGCAGTTCTTC.

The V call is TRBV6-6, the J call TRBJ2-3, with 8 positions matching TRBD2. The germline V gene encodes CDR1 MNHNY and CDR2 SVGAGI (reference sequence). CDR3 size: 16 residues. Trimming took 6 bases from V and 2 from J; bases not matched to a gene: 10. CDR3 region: CASSPPGLGATDTQYF. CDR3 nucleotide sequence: TGTGCCAGCAGCCCACCGGGACTAGGCGCCACAGATACGCAGTATTTT.

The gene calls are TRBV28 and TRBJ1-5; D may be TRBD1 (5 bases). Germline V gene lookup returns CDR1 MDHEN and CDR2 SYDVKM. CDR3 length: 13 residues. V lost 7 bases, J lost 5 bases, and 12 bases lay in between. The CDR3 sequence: CASTKDTDQPQHF. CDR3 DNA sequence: TGTGCCAGCACCAAGGACACAGATCAGCCCCAGCATTTT.

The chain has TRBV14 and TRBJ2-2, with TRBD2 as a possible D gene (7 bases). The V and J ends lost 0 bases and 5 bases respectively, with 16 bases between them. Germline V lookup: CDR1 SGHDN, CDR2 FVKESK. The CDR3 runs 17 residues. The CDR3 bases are TGTGCCAGCAGCCAAGATAGGGGGGGTCTCGGGACCGGGGAGCTGTTTTTT. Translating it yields CASSQDRGGLGTGELFF.

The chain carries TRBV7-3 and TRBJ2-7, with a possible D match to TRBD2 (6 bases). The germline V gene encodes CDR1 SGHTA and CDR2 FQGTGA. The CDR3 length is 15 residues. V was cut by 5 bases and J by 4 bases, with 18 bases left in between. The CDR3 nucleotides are TGTGCCAGCAGCCTCGGAGTGGGAGGACCGTACGAGCAGTACTTC. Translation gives CASSLGVGGPYEQYF.

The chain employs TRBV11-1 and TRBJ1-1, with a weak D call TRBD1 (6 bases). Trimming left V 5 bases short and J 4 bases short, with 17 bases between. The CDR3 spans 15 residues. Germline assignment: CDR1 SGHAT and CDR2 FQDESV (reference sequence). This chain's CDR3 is CASSPLAAGATEAFF. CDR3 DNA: TGTGCCAGCAGCCCGCTGGCGGCGGGGGCCACTGAAGCTTTCTTT.

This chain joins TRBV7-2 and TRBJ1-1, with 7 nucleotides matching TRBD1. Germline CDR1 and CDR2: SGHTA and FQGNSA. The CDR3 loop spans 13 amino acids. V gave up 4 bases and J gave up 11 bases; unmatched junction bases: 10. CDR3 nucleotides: TGTGCCAGCAGCTCCTACTGGACAGGACAGGCTTTCTTT. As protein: CASSSYWTGQAFF.

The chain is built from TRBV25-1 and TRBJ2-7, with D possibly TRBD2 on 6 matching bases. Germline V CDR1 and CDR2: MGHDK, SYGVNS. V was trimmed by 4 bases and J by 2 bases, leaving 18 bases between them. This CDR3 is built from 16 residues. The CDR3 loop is CASSGFAGRLTYEQYF. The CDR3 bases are TGTGCCAGCAGTGGGTTTGCGGGGAGACTAACCTACGAGCAGTACTTC.

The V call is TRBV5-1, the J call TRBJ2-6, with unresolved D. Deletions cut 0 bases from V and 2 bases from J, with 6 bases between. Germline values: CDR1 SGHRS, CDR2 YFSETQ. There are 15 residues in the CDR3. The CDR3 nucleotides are TGCGCCAGCAGCTTGGGGCAGACTGGGGCCAACGTCCTGACTTTC. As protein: CASSLGQTGANVLTF.